The clone carrying this TCR beta chain was counted only a few times. Its antigen remains unidentified. At the DNA level, this CDR3 is encoded by other sequences in the same sample as well. The protocol was immunoSEQ multiplex PCR, while the TCRdb copy is restricted to in-frame clones and leaves out a portion. In the table there are around 2,000,000 clones, about 92% of which are singletons. Germline CDR1 SNHLY, CDR2 FYNNEI. The CDR3 consists of 15 residues. Trimming cost V 6 bases and J 5 bases; bases outside gene matches: 5. These data are taken from a study of shared clonotypes between healthy human individuals. Points from the study as a whole: Large sequencing depth failed to make sorted-subset sequencing complete, rarefaction showed.

CD45RO-negative CD8 cells positively selected for CCR7 made up the naive population, which excluded terminally differentiated effector memory CD45RA+ cells. The chain joins TRBV2 to TRBJ2-3, with 13 bases matching TRBD2. Sample: naive CD8+ T cells from PBMCs. This clonotype originated in a man between 18 and 35 years old in good health. Some clones in this sample may be carry-over from other donors' samples. CDR3 amino acids: CASRGLAGVGDTQYF. Written as DNA, the CDR3 is TGTGCCAGCAGAGGACTAGCGGGAGTTGGAGATACGCAGTATTTT.